This T cell receptor (beta chain) was observed in a study of blood T cell repertoires in COVID-19. Study details: COVID-19 samples, acute and convalescent, were from the United States, Italy and Spain. Sample material is recorded as cDNA or gDNA derived from T cells, B-cell-depleted T cells, or PBMCs.

It was during active infection that Seattle patients were enrolled and then longitudinally followed. V was pared by 5 bases and J by 7 bases, with 18 bases between. CDR3 size: 14 residues. Per the germline V gene, CDR1 is MNHEY and CDR2 is SVGAGI. Original analysis: From reference gene primer amplification, estimates of nucleated cell counts were derived. Some clones are missing from TCRdb's copy, which holds only in-frame ones; the method was immunoSEQ multiplex PCR. That table is the source of V, J and clone size, and D and trimming were worked out from the DNA. The top ten clones hold around 2% of a sample with around 94,000 clones, roughly 90% of them seen once. In this sample, this clone turned up once.

V gene TRBV6-5 combines with J gene TRBJ2-7; D may be TRBD1 (6 bases). Sequenced sample: peripheral blood. The receptor's source is a woman aged 45-60 years with COVID-19, enrolled during active disease. The CDR3 loop reads CASSPRDMRQEQYF. In nucleotides, the CDR3 is TGTGCCAGCAGTCCCCGGGACATGAGGCAAGAGCAGTACTTC.